This T cell receptor beta chain was obtained from a study of CD8+CD57+ T cells in acquired aplastic anemia. V lost 5 bases to trimming and J lost 4 bases, with 8 bases between them. This CDR3 is built from 11 residues. Germline lookup yields CDR1 SQVTM and CDR2 ANQGSEA. Genomic DNA constituted the template upon which TCR beta VDJ and CDR3 profiling was performed. Via MiXCR, TCRdb re-called the reads, giving one row per CDR3 protein. The repertoire holds 150,000 to 200,000 distinct CDR3 sequences, roughly 48% seen once, with about 1.1% in the top ten. The chain recombines TRBV29-1 with TRBJ2-5; D uncertain. The clonotype was recovered from a human donor in good health. Sequencing input: sorted CD4+, CD8+, or CD8+CD57+ T cells (not recorded which) from PBMCs. The CDR3 DNA follows: TGCAGCGTTTCCAGTACAGAGACCCAGTACTTC. It codes for CSVSSTETQYF.